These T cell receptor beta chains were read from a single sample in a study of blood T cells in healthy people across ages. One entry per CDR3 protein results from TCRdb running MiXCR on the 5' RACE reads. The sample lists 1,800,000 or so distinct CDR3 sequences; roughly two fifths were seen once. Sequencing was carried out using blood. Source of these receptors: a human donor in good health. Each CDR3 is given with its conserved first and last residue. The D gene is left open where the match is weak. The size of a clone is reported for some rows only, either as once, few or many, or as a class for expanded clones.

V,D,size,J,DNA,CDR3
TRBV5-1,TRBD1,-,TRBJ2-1,TGCGCCGGCAGACGAGGACAGGTCTCCCACAATGAGCAGTTCTTC,CAGRRGQVSHNEQFF
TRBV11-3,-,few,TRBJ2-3,TGTGCCAGTAAACAGAATTCGCAAGATACGCAGTATTTT,CASKQNSQDTQYF
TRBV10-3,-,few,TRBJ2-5,TGTGCCATCAGGGAACGGGACGGGGAAGAGACCCAGTACTTC,CAIRERDGEETQYF
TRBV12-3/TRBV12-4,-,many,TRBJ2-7,TGTGCCAGCAGTTTAGGTCTCACCGGCGAGCAGTACTTC,CASSLGLTGEQYF
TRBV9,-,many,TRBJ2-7,TGTGCCAGCAGCGTAAATATTGGGAGCGAGCAGTACTTC,CASSVNIGSEQYF
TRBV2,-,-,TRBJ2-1,TGTGCCAGCAGTGAGTTCTACTACAATGAGCAGTTCTTC,CASSEFYYNEQFF
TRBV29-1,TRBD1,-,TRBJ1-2,TGCAGCGTTGAAGCCACCGGGACAGGACTCTATGGCTACACCTTC,CSVEATGTGLYGYTF
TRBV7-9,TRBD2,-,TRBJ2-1,TGTGCCAGCAGCATGAGCGGGGGGTTGGATGAGCAGTTCTTC,CASSMSGGLDEQFF
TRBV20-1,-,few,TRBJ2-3,TGCAGTGCTCCCCCTTGGGGGGGGGCCGAAGATACGCAGTATTTT,CSAPPWGGAEDTQYF
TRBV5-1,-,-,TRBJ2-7,TGCGCCAGCAGCTTCCCGCAGGGGGAGCAGTACTTC,CASSFPQGEQYF
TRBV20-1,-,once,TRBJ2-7,TGCAGTGCTAGAGATGTAGACAGGTTCTACGAGCAGTACTTC,CSARDVDRFYEQYF
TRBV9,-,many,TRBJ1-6,TGTGCCAGCAGCGTAGACATGAATAATTCACCCCTCCACTTT,CASSVDMNNSPLHF
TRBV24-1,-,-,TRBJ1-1,TGTGCCACCAGTTTCGCCGGGGTTGGAGAGAACACTGAAGCTTTCTTT,CATSFAGVGENTEAFF
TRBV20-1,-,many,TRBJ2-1,TGCAGTGCTAGTAGCTTCGGCCTCCATGGCAATGAGCAGTTCTTC,CSASSFGLHGNEQFF
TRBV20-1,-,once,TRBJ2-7,TGCAGTGCTAGAGATCGTACCCGGGAAACATACGAGCAGTACTTC,CSARDRTRETYEQYF
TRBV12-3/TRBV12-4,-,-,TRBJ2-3,TGTGCCAGCAGTTTTGAACCGAGCACAGATACGCAGTATTTT,CASSFEPSTDTQYF
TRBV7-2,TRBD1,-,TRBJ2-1,TGTGCCAGCAGCCACCAGTCGGACAGGGTGTACAATGAGCAGTTCTTC,CASSHQSDRVYNEQFF
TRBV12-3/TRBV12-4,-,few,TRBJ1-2,TGTGCCAGCAGTTCGGGGGGGTTGAATGGCTACACCTTC,CASSSGGLNGYTF
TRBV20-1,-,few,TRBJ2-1,TGCAGTGCTAGAGGGGGTCGCAGCGAGGGGCCCCTGTCGGGGTCCTACAATGAGCAGTTCTTC,CSARGGRSEGPLSGSYNEQFF
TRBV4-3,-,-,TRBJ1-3,TGCGCCAGCAGCCAAGACGGGACCGACTCTGGAAACACCATATATTTT,CASSQDGTDSGNTIYF
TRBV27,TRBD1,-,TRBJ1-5,TGTGCCAGCAGCGGGACAGTGGGTCAGCCCCAGCATTTT,CASSGTVGQPQHF
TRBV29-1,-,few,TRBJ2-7,TGCAGCGTTGAACAGGGCACGAACGAGCAGTACTTC,CSVEQGTNEQYF
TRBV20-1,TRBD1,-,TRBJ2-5,TGCAGTGCTAGAGATTCCAGGGGGCTACAAGAGACCCAGTACTTC,CSARDSRGLQETQYF
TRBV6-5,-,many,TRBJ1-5,TGTGCCAGCAGTCGACAGCGTAATCAGCCCCAGCATTTT,CASSRQRNQPQHF
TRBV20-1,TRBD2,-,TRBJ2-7,TGCAGTGCCGATCGGCTAGCGGATACCTACGAGCAGTACTTC,CSADRLADTYEQYF
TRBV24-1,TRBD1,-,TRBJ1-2,TGTGCCACCAGTCCGACAGGGGAGACGTTAGGCTACACCTTC,CATSPTGETLGYTF
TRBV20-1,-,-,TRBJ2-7,TGCAGTGCGATCCGAACCGGGACTCTCTACGAGCAGTACTTC,CSAIRTGTLYEQYF
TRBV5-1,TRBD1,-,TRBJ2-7,TGCGCCAGCAGCCCCGTTGGGACAGGGGTCCCCCCCGAGCAGTACTTC,CASSPVGTGVPPEQYF
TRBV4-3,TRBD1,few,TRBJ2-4,TGCGCCAGCAGCCAAGAGTGGGACAGGGGTAGGGAGCAGTACTTC,CASSQEWDRGREQYF
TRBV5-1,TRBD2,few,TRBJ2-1,TGTGCCAGCAGCCCGGGGACTAGCGGGGGGTATGAGCAGTTCTTC,CASSPGTSGGYEQFF
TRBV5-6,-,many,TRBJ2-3,TGTGCCAGCAGCTTGTCAGGTGGATCCGGGGATACGCAGTATTTT,CASSLSGGSGDTQYF
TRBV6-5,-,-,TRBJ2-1,TGTGCCAGCAGCTCACTCGCAGGGGAAAGCATTCAGTTCTTC,CASSSLAGESIQFF
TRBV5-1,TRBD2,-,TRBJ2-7,TGCGCCAGCAGCTTTAAGGTCTTAGCGGGGGGTTCCTACAATGAGCAGTACTTC,CASSFKVLAGGSYNEQYF
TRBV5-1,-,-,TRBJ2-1,TGCGCCAGCAGCTTGATGGTAGGATCCTACAATGAGCAGTTCTTC,CASSLMVGSYNEQFF
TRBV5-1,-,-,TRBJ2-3,TGCGCCAGCAGCTTGGCAGGGTTTGGGGCCGCAGATACGCAGTATTTT,CASSLAGFGAADTQYF
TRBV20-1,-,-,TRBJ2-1,TGCAGTTCCGCGCTCCTTACCTACAATGAGCAGTTCTTC,CSSALLTYNEQFF
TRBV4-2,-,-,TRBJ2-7,TGTGCCAGCAGCCAAGAATGGATGAGCTCCTACGAGCAGTACTTC,CASSQEWMSSYEQYF
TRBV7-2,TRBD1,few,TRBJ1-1,TGTGCCAGTAAGAAACAGGGGGTGAATGAAGCTTTCTTT,CASKKQGVNEAFF
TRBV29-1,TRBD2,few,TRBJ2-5,TGCAGCGTTATTTCTCGGGGAGGGCAAGAGACCCAGTACTTC,CSVISRGGQETQYF
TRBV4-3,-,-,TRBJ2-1,TGCGCCAGCAGCCAGCATCCGGGGACCACCTACAATGAGCAGTTCTTC,CASSQHPGTTYNEQFF